These T cell receptor beta chains were read from a single sample in a study of CD8+ T cells in alopecia areata. TCRdb keeps only in-frame clones here, not all; method: immunoSEQ multiplex PCR. The sample comprises 200,000 to 250,000 clones, roughly two fifths of which are singletons, and 0.45% to 0.55% rests with the top ten. The source was CD4+ T cells sorted from blood, collected at approximately week 34, from a patient treated with tofacitinib. These receptor sequences come from a human donor with alopecia areata. CDR3s include the opening cysteine and the closing phenylalanine or tryptophan. A D gene is named only where the DNA matches it firmly. A row's size may be missing; if present it is once, few, many or a size class.

TRBJ1-2,.,TRBD1,TRBV30,TGTGCCTGGGGCACCGACAGGGGTCGGTACACCTTC,CAWGTDRGRYTF
TRBJ2-3,few,.,TRBV7-6,TGTGCCAGCAGCTTAGGGCATAGCACAGATACGCAGTATTTT,CASSLGHSTDTQYF
TRBJ2-7,few,TRBD1,TRBV29-1,TGCAGCGTCGTTGGGACAGGCCGGGGCGAGCAGTACTTC,CSVVGTGRGEQYF
TRBJ2-6,.,TRBD2,TRBV5-1,TGCGCCAGCAGCACAACTAGCGGGGCTTCTGGGGCCAACGTCCTGACTTTC,CASSTTSGASGANVLTF
TRBJ2-3,.,.,TRBV5-1,TGCGCCAGCAGCTTGGTCGGGGATACGCAGTATTTT,CASSLVGDTQYF
TRBJ2-2,.,TRBD2,TRBV4-1,TGCGCCAGCAGCCAAGAGGGGTATGGCGGGAGGGCCTCCGGGGAGCTGTTTTTT,CASSQEGYGGRASGELFF
TRBJ1-2,.,TRBD1,TRBV2,TGTGCCAGCAGCGGAGCCGGGACAGAATATGGCTACACCTTC,CASSGAGTEYGYTF
TRBJ1-1,few,.,TRBV29-1,TGCAGCGTTGTAGGCAGATTGAACACTGAAGCTTTCTTT,CSVVGRLNTEAFF
TRBJ1-1,.,TRBD1,TRBV14,TGTGCCAGCAGCCAAGACCCGGGACAGGGGTTCGCTGAAGCTTTCTTT,CASSQDPGQGFAEAFF
TRBJ2-3,few,TRBD2,TRBV6-4,TGTGCCAGCAGTGCTAGCGGGGGAGGCACAGATACGCAGTATTTT,CASSASGGGTDTQYF
TRBJ1-2,few,.,TRBV29-1,TGCAGCGTCGGGGGGTCGAGTTGGATCTATGGCTACACCTTC,CSVGGSSWIYGYTF
TRBJ1-5,few,TRBD1,TRBV7-8,TGTGCCAGCAGCGTAGGACAGGATCGGCCCCAGCATTTT,CASSVGQDRPQHF
TRBJ2-1,.,TRBD1,TRBV4-2,TGTGCCAGCAGCCAAGATGGGACAGCCTACAATGAGCAGTTCTTC,CASSQDGTAYNEQFF
TRBJ1-1,.,.,TRBV7-3,TGTGCCAGCAGCTTAAGGGGTCGTGGGGCGAACACTGAAGCTTTCTTT,CASSLRGRGANTEAFF
TRBJ1-5,.,TRBD1,TRBV7-9,TGTGCCAGCAGTTACGGGACAGGGGTTCTTCGTGGTCAGCCCCAGCATTTT,CASSYGTGVLRGQPQHF
TRBJ2-1,.,TRBD2,TRBV6-5,TGTGCCAGCAGTACTTTAACCGGGAGGCATGAGCAGTTCTTC,CASSTLTGRHEQFF
TRBJ2-6,many,.,TRBV5-4,TGTGCCAGCAGCTTTCAGATCTCTGGGGCCAACGTCCTGACTTTC,CASSFQISGANVLTF